This TCR beta chain is from a study of OX40 agonist ivuxolimab in advanced cancers. V was clipped by 0 bases and J by 1 base; unmatched bases: 6. Germline loops: CDR1 LGHNA, CDR2 YNFKEQ. The CDR3 is 17 amino acids. Here immunoSEQ multiplex PCR was the method, and the copy in TCRdb shows in-frame clones only, minus some. The table shows 65,000 to 90,000 clones, with 75% to 85% occurring only once. This TCR was sampled from an adult with an advanced solid tumor such as melanoma, head and neck, liver or kidney cancer. This specimen was CD4+ or CD8+ T cells sorted from blood, taken in a trial of the OX40 agonist ivuxolimab. The chain carries TRBV4-2 and TRBJ2-5, with 9 bases identical to TRBD2. DNA of the CDR3: TGTGCCAGCAGCCAAGATATCGTAGCGGGGGCCCAAGAGACCCAGTACTTC. Its protein product is CASSQDIVAGAQETQYF.